These 13 T cell receptor beta chains were all obtained from the same sample, sequenced in a study of blood T cell repertoires in COVID-19. Repertoires were generated with immunoSEQ multiplex PCR, while TCRdb's copy carries only in-frame clones and drops some. The table shows roughly 140,000 clones, with 84% occurring only once. The specimen was peripheral blood. The receptors come from a man aged 65 to 85 with acute or convalescent COVID-19.

The CDR3 here is CASSLGAGTGIGKLFF. The CDR3 coding sequence is TGTGCCAGCAGCTTAGGGGCCGGGACAGGGATCGGAAAACTGTTTTTT. The V gene is TRBV7-2, the J gene TRBJ1-4; TRBD1 matches at 9 bases. CDR3 length equals 16 residues. Unmatched junction bases numbered 10, after V lost 1 base and J lost 10 bases. Germline V lookup: CDR1 SGHTA, CDR2 FQGNSA.

This chain links TRBV24-1 with TRBJ2-3; tentatively, D is TRBD2 (5 bases). Deletions cut 2 bases from V and 0 bases from J, with 8 bases between. The CDR3 runs to 15 residues. In germline, CDR1 is KGHDR, CDR2 SFDVKD. CDR3 DNA: TGTGCCACCAGTGATTGGACTGCTAGCACAGATACGCAGTATTTT. Protein: CATSDWTASTDTQYF.

The chain links TRBV28 to TRBJ1-3; the match to TRBD1 covers 12 bases. Germline-derived CDR1 and CDR2 are MDHEN and SYDVKM. V gave up 6 bases and J gave up 5 bases; unmatched junction bases: 8. There are 16 residues in the CDR3. CDR3 protein: CASRVPGQGARNTIYF. Here the CDR3 DNA reads TGTGCCAGCAGAGTACCGGGACAGGGGGCGAGAAACACCATATATTTT.

This chain connects TRBV5-4 to TRBJ1-6; the match to TRBD1 covers 8 bases. The CDR3 is made up of 15 amino acids. From germline, CDR1 is SGHNT and CDR2 YYREEE (reference sequence). J gave up 10 bases and V 4 bases, and 10 bases lay outside the gene matches. The CDR3: CASSVDRGRWSPLHF. The CDR3 coding sequence is TGTGCCAGCAGCGTCGACAGGGGCCGATGGTCACCCCTCCACTTT.

The CDR3 coding sequence is TGTGCCTGGGTGAGTCAAGGGGGCTGGGTGAACACTGAAGCTTTCTTT. Protein: CAWVSQGGWVNTEAFF. The chain links TRBV30 to TRBJ1-1, with 7 bases fitting TRBD1. This CDR3 is built from 16 residues. The trim removed 5 bases at V and 0 bases at J, leaving 12 bases unmatched. The germline gives CDR1 GTSNPN, CDR2 SVGIG (reference sequence).

Turning to this clone: The CDR3 does not close with the conserved phenylalanine or tryptophan, likely indicating a read error. It is unclear where the CDR3 begins or ends on the DNA, so no DNA is shown, and the CDR3 is as TCRdb lists it. The chain uses TRBV2 and TRBJ1-4; the DNA was not used to check the table's D call, TRBD1. The CDR3 has 11 amino acids, counting both end residues. CDR1 SNHLY and CDR2 FYNNEI come from the germline V gene. The CDR3 sequence: CASSAYRDKLL.

The chain employs TRBV2 and TRBJ2-5; D may be TRBD1 (7 bases). Germline lookup yields CDR1 SNHLY and CDR2 FYNNEI. This CDR3 has 15 amino acids. V was clipped by 7 bases and J by 4 bases, with 19 bases between them. The chain's CDR3 is CASNRGGGRVETQYF. The CDR3 coding sequence is TGTGCCAGCAATCGCGGAGGGGGCCGGGTAGAGACCCAGTACTTC.

The chain uses TRBV6-5 and TRBJ1-2, with D perhaps TRBD1 (6 bases). The germline V gene has CDR1 MNHEY and CDR2 SVGAGI. Trimming stripped 4 bases from V and 7 bases from J, with 10 bases between. The CDR3 sequence is 12 residues long. The CDR3 nucleotides read TGTGCCAGCAGTTTACAGGGATTTGGCTACACCTTC. It translates to CASSLQGFGYTF.

This chain connects TRBV3-1 (or the pseudogene TRBV3-2) to TRBJ1-1; 12 nucleotides agree with TRBD1. Germline lookup yields CDR1 LGHDT and CDR2 YNNKEL (reference sequence). This CDR3 spans 15 amino acids. The trim removed 2 bases at V and 11 bases at J, leaving 9 bases unmatched. The CDR3 DNA reads TGTGCCAGCAGCCAACCCGGGACAGGGGGCGCAGGGGCTTTCTTT. Amino acid sequence: CASSQPGTGGAGAFF.

V gene TRBV5-5 combines with J gene TRBJ2-5; the match to TRBD1 covers 10 bases. The CDR3 spans 15 residues. From germline, CDR1 is SGHKS and CDR2 YYEKEE (reference sequence). Trimming removed 4 bases from V and 5 bases from J; junction bases left unmatched: 8. In nucleotides, the CDR3 is TGTGCCAGCAGCATACGACAGGGGGCGGGGGAGACCCAGTACTTC. Translated: CASSIRQGAGETQYF.

The chain carries TRBV3-1 (or the pseudogene TRBV3-2) and TRBJ2-1; D may be TRBD2 (5 bases). V was shortened by 0 bases and J by 0 bases, with 12 bases between the two germline ends. The CDR3 totals 17 residues. Germline lookup yields CDR1 LGHDT and CDR2 YNNKEL (reference sequence). CDR3 loop: CASSQEADVRSYNEQFF. The CDR3, as DNA: TGTGCCAGCAGCCAAGAAGCGGACGTCCGCTCCTACAATGAGCAGTTCTTC.

The V and J genes are TRBV6-1 and TRBJ2-5; 13 nucleotides match TRBD2. CDR3 length: 16 residues. The J segment lost 4 bases and the V segment lost 4 bases, leaving 6 bases of the junction unmatched. CDR1 is MNHNS and CDR2 is SASEGT in the germline V gene. The CDR3 loop reads CASSGGLAGTGETQYF. The CDR3 DNA follows: TGTGCCAGCAGTGGGGGACTAGCGGGAACGGGAGAGACCCAGTACTTC.

The rearrangement links TRBV12-3 or TRBV12-4 to TRBJ1-3; perhaps TRBD1 as D (5 bases). The V and J ends lost 10 bases and 0 bases respectively, with 10 bases between them. The CDR3 extends over 13 amino acids. The CDR3 loop is CATRQFSGNTIYF. The DNA for the CDR3 is TGTGCCACCCGACAGTTCTCTGGAAACACCATATATTTT.